This T cell receptor beta chain came from a study of blood T cell repertoires in COVID-19 (dated by TCRdb to 2020 to 2021). Regarding the research as a whole: Samples covering the acute and convalescent phases of COVID-19 were provided by collaborators in the United States, Italy and Spain. The material from the prospective study consisted of cDNA or gDNA derived from T cells, B-cell-depleted T cells, or PBMCs. The dataset comprised deeply sampled blood TCRbeta repertoires from subjects exposed to, actively infected with, or recovered from COVID-19. The repertoires were released in a freely available public database intended as a resource for research on the immune response to SARS-CoV-2. Samples were obtained from the ongoing ImmuneRACE study (first 160 participants) and from over 1,000 subjects provided by 6 global collaborators. A de-identified subject ID, COVID-19 status, age in years and sex were almost always included in the sample metadata. Where available, HLA class I and class II types were obtained from metadata supplied by the sample provider rather than from assay-based typing. General study outcomes and caveats: The quantity of clinical and demographic metadata differed by source and by participant and was supplied without curation.

Enrolling through a virtual design, the prospective study's participants ranged in age from roughly 18 to 95 years and lived across more than 20 United States geographic areas. In the prospective study, cohorts were assigned on the basis of participant-reported clinical history obtained from a screening survey and a study questionnaire. Recovered participants in ImmuneRACE Cohort 3 were defined by two consecutive negative NP/OP PCR tests, clearance by a healthcare professional, or resolution of symptoms. Mobile phlebotomists in the prospective study collected whole blood, serum and a nasopharyngeal or oropharyngeal swab from every participant. Additional blood draws and questionnaires over a 2-month period could optionally be provided by prospective study participants. Prospective study blood samples were shipped either frozen or at room temperature before DNA extraction. This clone was recorded only once. There is no known antigen for this receptor. The record has no base qualities; no much larger clone is one base away.

The immunoSEQ Assay, a bias-controlled multiplex PCR, was used to amplify TCRbeta CDR3 regions from genomic DNA. Under the source paper's analysis protocol: The number of nucleated cells in each sample was estimated from the amplification of reference gene primers within the assay. Sequence reads were collapsed and filtered to measure the absolute abundance of every unique TCRbeta CDR3 rearrangement. For each sample, productive Simpson clonality was calculated as the square root of Simpson's diversity index over productive rearrangements. Sourced from immuneACCESS, this table was stored by TCRdb with only in-frame sequences that have V and J called. A share of the clones is absent; for the studies checked, an unresolved V gene accounts for under half, and the remainder has no known explanation. Clone size and the V and J calls come from that table; the DNA yielded D and trimming. For this sample there are about 440,000 clones; about 92% appear just once. Clones ranked in the top ten supply 0.6% of the sample.

CDR1 is given as MDHEN and CDR2 as SYDVKM, both from the germline V gene. Cut back by 5 bases and 2 bases, the V and J ends lie 22 bases apart. Counted from cysteine to phenylalanine, this CDR3 has 18 amino acids. Just CDR3 DNA is preserved here, 54 bases in frame from base 1. The clonotype was recovered from a young man who had recovered from COVID-19. The sequencing input was PBMCs or T cells enriched from blood (not recorded which). The chain is made from TRBV28 and TRBJ1-5; a tentative D call is TRBD1 (5 bases match). The CDR3 region reads CASSNPRQTLQGNQPQHF. The sequence in DNA is TGTGCCAGCAGTAATCCCCGACAGACGTTGCAGGGCAATCAGCCCCAGCATTTT.